This TCR beta chain was retrieved from a study of control samples from healthy donors and cancer patients. In germline, CDR1 is MNHEY, CDR2 SVGAGI. The CDR3 runs to 12 residues. V was shortened by 11 bases and J by 0 bases, with 11 bases between the two germline ends. The table came from immunoSEQ multiplex PCR; TCRdb's copy has only in-frame clones and leaves some out. This table has about 92,000 clones, roughly four fifths appearing once. The genes are TRBV6-5 and TRBJ2-7; D is unclear. Sample: blood. This clonotype originated in a woman aged 55 to 70 in good health. The CDR3: CAARTTSYEQYF. CDR3 in DNA: TGTGCCGCGAGGACCACCTCCTACGAGCAGTACTTC.